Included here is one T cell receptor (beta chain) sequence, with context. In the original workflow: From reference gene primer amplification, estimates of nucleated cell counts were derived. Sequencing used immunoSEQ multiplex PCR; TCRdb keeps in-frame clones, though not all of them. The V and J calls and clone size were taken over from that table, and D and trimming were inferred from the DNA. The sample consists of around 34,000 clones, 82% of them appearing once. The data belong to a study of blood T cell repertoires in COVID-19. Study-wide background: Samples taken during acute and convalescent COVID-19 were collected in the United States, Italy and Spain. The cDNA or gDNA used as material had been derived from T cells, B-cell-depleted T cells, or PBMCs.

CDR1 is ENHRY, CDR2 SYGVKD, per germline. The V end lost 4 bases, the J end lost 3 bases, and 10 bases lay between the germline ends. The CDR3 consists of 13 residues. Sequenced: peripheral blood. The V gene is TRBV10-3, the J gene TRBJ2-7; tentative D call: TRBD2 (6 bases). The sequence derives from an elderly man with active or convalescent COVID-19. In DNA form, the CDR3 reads TGTGCCATCAGTGGCCAGGAGGGCTACGAGCAGTACTTC. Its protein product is CAISGQEGYEQYF.